Following are 29 T cell receptor beta chains from one sample sequenced in a study of blood T cell repertoires in COVID-19. Profiled with immunoSEQ multiplex PCR; TCRdb holds only in-frame clones, not every one. The sample carries more than 85,000 clones, around nine tenths recorded once. Sequences were obtained from peripheral blood. The receptors were sampled from a man in his fifties with COVID-19, enrolled during active disease.

This clone turned up a few times. In DNA, the CDR3 is TGTGCCAGCAGCCAAGTCGGCCTAGCGGGGCTCTACGAGCAGTACTTC. Translating it yields CASSQVGLAGLYEQYF. The chain carries TRBV4-2 and TRBJ2-7; 9 bases align to TRBD2. The V gene's germline CDR1 is LGHNA and CDR2 YNFKEQ. There are 16 residues in the CDR3. Unmatched junction bases numbered 7, after V lost 1 base and J lost 3 bases.

The chain is built from TRBV4-2 and TRBJ1-2; a weak D match, TRBD1 (5 bases). Looked up from germline, CDR1 is LGHNA and CDR2 is YNFKEQ. Trimming removed 0 bases from V and 5 bases from J, with 19 bases in between. This CDR3 region has 17 residues. The CDR3 protein is CASSQEGGTGVRYGYTF. CDR3 sequence (DNA): TGTGCCAGCAGCCAAGAGGGGGGGACTGGTGTAAGGTATGGCTACACCTTC.

This clone was seen a single time. The chain uses TRBV15 and TRBJ1-1, with D unresolved. Between the trimmed V and J ends, which lost 0 bases and 2 bases, there was a span of 10 bases. Per the germline V gene, CDR1 is LNHNV and CDR2 is YYDKDF (reference sequence). This CDR3 has 15 amino acids. The CDR3 DNA sequence: TGTGCCACCAGCAGAGATCCACAGAATAACACTGAAGCTTTCTTT. This codes for CATSRDPQNNTEAFF.

The genes are TRBV10-3 and TRBJ1-2; D is ambiguous. Germline lookup yields CDR1 ENHRY and CDR2 SYGVKD. The CDR3 contains 13 residues. V was trimmed by 4 bases and J by 0 bases, leaving 6 bases between them. This chain's CDR3 is CAISGGTNYGYTF. The DNA of the CDR3 is TGTGCCATCAGTGGCGGTACTAACTATGGCTACACCTTC.

The V gene is TRBV3-1 (or the pseudogene TRBV3-2), the J gene TRBJ1-6; 10 positions match TRBD1. The CDR3 is made up of 14 amino acids. Germline V gene sequence: CDR1 LGHDT, CDR2 YNNKEL (reference sequence). The J segment lost 10 bases and the V segment lost 9 bases, leaving 9 bases of the junction unmatched. The CDR3 nucleotides read TGTGCCAGTCAACCGGGACAGGGGCAATCACCCCTCCACTTT. Protein: CASQPGQGQSPLHF.

J is TRBJ1-3 and V is TRBV6-5; D remains ambiguous. V dropped 7 bases and J dropped 0 bases, with 10 bases sitting between them. This CDR3 is 14 amino acids long. Germline CDR1 MNHEY, CDR2 SVGAGI. This CDR3 reads CASTPGRSGNTIYF. CDR3 coding DNA: TGTGCCAGCACCCCCGGTCGCTCTGGAAACACCATATATTTT.

This clone was observed once. The chain couples TRBV2 to TRBJ1-2, with TRBD1 as a possible D gene (5 bases). The CDR3 length is 12 residues. Germline lookup yields CDR1 SNHLY and CDR2 FYNNEI. V lost 6 bases to trimming and J lost 5 bases, with 10 bases between them. CDR3 residues: CASRGLRYGYTF. As DNA, the CDR3 is TGTGCCAGCAGGGGACTGAGATATGGCTACACCTTC.

The chain couples TRBV3-1 (or the pseudogene TRBV3-2) to TRBJ1-1; the D gene is possibly TRBD1 (5 bases). CDR3 length: 13 residues. V was clipped by 0 bases and J by 4 bases, with 6 bases between them. CDR1 and CDR2 from the germline V gene are LGHDT and YNNKEL (reference sequence). The CDR3 loop reads CASSQDRVTEAFF. Here the CDR3 DNA reads TGTGCCAGCAGCCAAGACAGGGTCACTGAAGCTTTCTTT.

On this clone: One end of the junction fails to match germline, which may point to a read error. The rearrangement links TRBV5-1 to TRBJ1-1; D unclear. Germline V gives CDR1 SGHRS, CDR2 YFSETQ. This CDR3 is built from 15 residues. CDR3 protein: CASSLDPRAWTEAFF. CDR3 coding DNA: TGCGCTAGCAGCTTGGATCCGAGGGCTTGGACTGAAGCTTTCTTT.

CDR3 amino acids: CASSTSGTYNEQFF. In DNA, the CDR3 is TGTGCCAGCAGTACTAGCGGGACTTACAATGAGCAGTTCTTC. The chain uses TRBV7-2 and TRBJ2-1, with 10 bases aligning to TRBD2. Germline CDR1 SGHTA, CDR2 FQGNSA. CDR3 length: 14 amino acids. The J segment lost 4 bases and the V segment lost 6 bases, leaving 3 bases of the junction unmatched.

The rearrangement joins TRBV5-4 to TRBJ1-2, with D maybe TRBD1 (6 bases). Per the germline V gene, CDR1 is SGHNT and CDR2 is YYREEE (reference sequence). V was trimmed by 4 bases and J by 8 bases, leaving 15 bases between them. The CDR3 contains 13 residues. The CDR3 nucleotides read TGTGCCAGCAGCGCTACTCAGGGGAAGGGCTACACCTTC. This translates into CASSATQGKGYTF.

The rearrangement links TRBV10-3 to TRBJ2-2; 11 bases are shared with TRBD2. The germline V gene encodes CDR1 ENHRY and CDR2 SYGVKD. The V and J ends lost 6 bases and 7 bases, in that order; junction bases with no gene match: 4. The CDR3 is 14 residues long. The CDR3 DNA follows: TGTGCCATCAGATCGGGACTAGCGGACGGGGAGCTGTTTTTT. Translated: CAIRSGLADGELFF.

The genes are TRBV28 and TRBJ2-7, with 10 bases lining up with TRBD1. J gave up 0 bases and V 5 bases, and 4 bases lay outside the gene matches. Germline V lookup: CDR1 MDHEN, CDR2 SYDVKM. The CDR3 consists of 15 residues. The CDR3 DNA follows: TGTGCCAGCAGTCTCCGGACAGGGGGCTCCTACGAGCAGTACTTC. Protein product: CASSLRTGGSYEQYF.

This chain joins TRBV15 and TRBJ2-5; TRBD1 matches at 7 bases. Germline CDR1 and CDR2: LNHNV and YYDKDF (reference sequence). V was clipped by 4 bases and J by 1 base; unmatched bases: 3. The CDR3 consists of 14 residues. The CDR3 is CATSKDRFQETQYF. CDR3 coding DNA: TGTGCCACCAGCAAGGACAGGTTCCAAGAGACCCAGTACTTC.

The CDR3 sequence: CATSRDLSVNQPQHF. CDR3 sequence (DNA): TGTGCCACCAGCAGAGATTTGAGTGTAAATCAGCCCCAGCATTTT. The chain joins TRBV15 to TRBJ1-5; D call uncertain. CDR3 length equals 15 residues. The V gene's germline CDR1 is LNHNV and CDR2 YYDKDF (reference sequence). Trimming stripped 0 bases from V and 4 bases from J, with 10 bases between.

The V and J genes are TRBV6-2 or TRBV6-3 and TRBJ2-1, with a weak D call TRBD1 (5 bases). Trimming cost V 6 bases and J 3 bases, with 15 bases left between them. Germline lookup yields CDR1 MNHEY and CDR2 SVGEGT. CDR3 size: 15 residues. CDR3 nucleotides: TGTGCCAGCAGCCCCCACGACAGCTTCTACAATGAGCAGTTCTTC. This codes for CASSPHDSFYNEQFF.

This clone has only one observation. This rearrangement joins TRBV10-3 to TRBJ2-5; D not certain. The CDR3 consists of 15 residues. V lost 10 bases and J lost 5, with 23 bases in between. The V gene's germline CDR1 is ENHRY and CDR2 SYGVKD. The CDR3 spells CATFSGLVFGETQYF. CDR3 bases: TGTGCCACCTTCTCGGGTCTTGTGTTTGGTGAGACCCAGTACTTC.

The CDR3 DNA sequence: TGTGCCAGCAGTTGGGAGACCATGAACACTGAAGCTTTCTTT. Amino acids: CASSWETMNTEAFF. This chain connects TRBV6-5 to TRBJ1-1; D is ambiguous. This CDR3 comprises 14 residues. Trimming pared 4 bases from V and 0 bases from J, leaving 9 bases between. Germline lookup yields CDR1 MNHEY and CDR2 SVGAGI.

The rearrangement uses TRBV9 and TRBJ2-1, with 12 bases lining up with TRBD2. Looked up from germline, CDR1 is SGDLS and CDR2 is YYNGEE. With V trimmed by 4 bases and J by 8 bases, 13 bases remained unmatched. The CDR3 extends over 17 amino acids. The DNA of the CDR3 is TGTGCCAGCAGCAAGCCGGGACTAGCGGGCGGGGGGGATGAGCAGTTCTTC. Translated, it gives CASSKPGLAGGGDEQFF. Based on the CDR3 plus reference TRBV9 and TRBJ2-1, the full variable domain is DSGVTQTPKHLITATGQRVTLRCSPRSGDLSVYWYQQSLDQGLQFLIQYYNGEERAKGNILERFSAQQFPDLHSELNLSSLELGDSALYFCASSKPGLAGGGDEQFFGPGTRLTVL.

This sequence joins TRBV30 and TRBJ1-1; D uncertain. Per the germline V gene, CDR1 is GTSNPN and CDR2 is SVGIG (reference sequence). The CDR3 spans 11 residues. The V gene lost 4 bases and the J gene lost 1 base, with 4 bases spanning the gap. The CDR3 is CAWNRNTEAFF. CDR3 sequence (DNA): TGTGCCTGGAATCGGAACACTGAAGCTTTCTTT.

This chain links TRBV28 with TRBJ1-5; D is undetermined. This CDR3 comprises 11 residues. From germline, CDR1 is MDHEN and CDR2 SYDVKM. Trimming removed 2 bases at V and 11 bases at J, with 7 bases between. The CDR3 coding sequence is TGTGCCAGCAGTTTAGGCACGTCCCAGCATTTT. It codes for CASSLGTSQHF.

The chain links TRBV4-1 to TRBJ1-3, with D possibly being TRBD1 (5 bases). V shed 1 base and J shed 0 bases, with 10 bases lying between them. The germline V gene has CDR1 MGHRA and CDR2 YSYEKL. This CDR3 comprises 16 residues. Here the CDR3 reads CASSQGQSSSGNTIYF. The CDR3 nucleotides are TGCGCCAGCAGCCAAGGACAGTCGAGCTCTGGAAACACCATATATTTT.

The gene calls are TRBV7-9 and TRBJ2-4; D perhaps matches TRBD1 (6 bases). Germline V gives CDR1 SEHNR, CDR2 FQNEAQ (reference sequence). Trimming pared 3 bases from V and 1 base from J, leaving 19 bases between. The CDR3 has 18 residues. For the CDR3, the DNA is TGTGCCAGCAGCTTGTACAGTACGGGACAAAAGGCCAAAAACATTCAGTACTTC. The encoded protein is CASSLYSTGQKAKNIQYF.

The rearrangement joins TRBV5-1 to TRBJ2-7, with D tentatively TRBD2 (7 bases). The CDR3 loop spans 14 amino acids. CDR1 and CDR2 from the germline V gene are SGHRS and YFSETQ. Trimming pared 6 bases from V and 6 bases from J, leaving 19 bases between. In nucleotides, the CDR3 is TGCGCCAGCACTCTGGTGGGGGGGCCGAGCGAGCAGTACTTC. Translating gives CASTLVGGPSEQYF.

This clone was detected only once. The chain employs TRBV12-3 or TRBV12-4 and TRBJ2-7, with D uncertain. This CDR3 contains 13 residues. V lost 7 bases and J 1 base, leaving 11 bases between the germline ends. The CDR3 region is CASTTVGSYEQYF. The CDR3 nucleotides are TGTGCCAGCACAACCGTCGGGTCCTACGAGCAGTACTTC.

The V and J genes are TRBV30 and TRBJ2-1; a possible D gene is TRBD2 (5 bases). Trimming stripped 0 bases from V and 0 bases from J, with 12 bases between. The germline gives CDR1 GTSNPN, CDR2 SVGIG (reference sequence). The CDR3 runs to 16 residues. The CDR3 sequence is CAWSVGSGSSYNEQFF. The CDR3 nucleotides read TGTGCCTGGAGTGTAGGTTCGGGGAGCTCCTACAATGAGCAGTTCTTC.

This clone appeared a single time. The rearrangement links TRBV30 to TRBJ1-6, with TRBD1 as a possible D gene (5 bases). CDR3 size: 15 residues. V lost 3 bases, J lost 9 bases, and 18 bases lay in between. Germline V CDR1 and CDR2: GTSNPN, SVGIG (reference sequence). CDR3 coding DNA: TGTGCCTGGAGGCGCGTAGGGGCCTCTAGTTCACCCCTCCACTTT. As protein: CAWRRVGASSSPLHF. Full variable domain (rest looked up from reference TRBV30 and TRBJ1-6): SQTIHQWPATLVQPVGSPLSLECTVEGTSNPNLYWYRQAAGRGLQLLFYSVGIGQISSEVPQNLSASRPQDRQFILSSKKLLLSDSGFYLCAWRRVGASSSPLHFGNGTRLTVT.

The CDR3 reads CASALGVGQPQHF. CDR3 DNA: TGTGCCAGCGCCCTGGGAGTTGGACAGCCCCAGCATTTT. The chain employs TRBV2 and TRBJ1-5; D is uncertain. This CDR3 is 13 amino acids long. Trimming pared 8 bases from V and 7 bases from J, leaving 15 bases between. The germline V gene encodes CDR1 SNHLY and CDR2 FYNNEI.

The gene calls are TRBV7-9 and TRBJ1-2; a weak D match, TRBD1 (5 bases). The CDR3 runs 14 residues. Between the trimmed V and J ends, which lost 5 bases and 4 bases, there was a span of 14 bases. CDR1 and CDR2 (germline): SEHNR, FQNEAQ (reference sequence). For the CDR3, the DNA is TGTGCCAGCAGCGCAATCACTGACAGCTATGGCTACACCTTC. Residues: CASSAITDSYGYTF.